These 23 T cell receptor beta chains came from one sample sequenced in a study of blood T cell repertoires in COVID-19 (TCRdb year 2020). Library method: the immunoSEQ multiplex PCR assay. In its TCRdb copy, this immuneACCESS table keeps in-frame sequences only and misses some clones. Where compared with another copy, unresolved V genes explain less than half of these, and the others have no known cause. Within this sample are about 260,000 clones, with approximately 86% of them counted one time only. The ten largest clones represent roughly 9.8% of the sample. Sequenced input: peripheral blood. The receptors were sampled from a man between 40 and 49 years old who had recovered from COVID-19.

The V call is TRBV3-1 (or the pseudogene TRBV3-2), the J call TRBJ2-1; 10 bases map to TRBD1. In germline, CDR1 is LGHDT, CDR2 YNNKEL (reference sequence). This CDR3 has 16 residues. Trimming cost V 2 bases and J 8 bases; bases outside gene matches: 9. CDR3 in amino acids: CASSQQVLTGGDEQFF. Written as DNA, the CDR3 is TGTGCCAGCAGCCAACAGGTATTGACAGGGGGCGATGAGCAGTTCTTC.

Concerning this clone itself: The same CDR3 is also encoded by other DNA sequences in this sample. The chain has TRBV15 and TRBJ2-7, with D perhaps TRBD1 (5 bases). V was pared by 3 bases and J by 5 bases, with 11 bases between. In germline, CDR1 is LNHNV, CDR2 YYDKDF (reference sequence). There are 13 residues in the CDR3. CDR3 protein: CATSSTGGNEQYF. DNA for the CDR3: TGTGCCACCAGCAGTACAGGCGGAAACGAGCAGTACTTC.

This rearrangement joins TRBV7-9 to TRBJ2-7, with 9 bases aligning to TRBD1. The trim removed 5 bases at V and 3 bases at J, leaving 5 bases unmatched. Germline V gene data show CDR1 as SEHNR and CDR2 as FQNEAQ (reference sequence). CDR3 length: 14 residues. The CDR3 coding sequence is TGTGCCAGCAGCCAGGGACAGGGAAGCTACGAGCAGTACTTC. Protein product: CASSQGQGSYEQYF.

This chain links TRBV10-1 with TRBJ2-5; D gene uncertain. V lost 5 bases and J 4 bases, leaving 5 bases between the germline ends. Germline CDR1 and CDR2: WNHNN and SYGVQD (reference sequence). This CDR3 is 11 amino acids long. CDR3 nucleotide sequence: TGCGCCAGCAGTACCGGAGAGACCCAGTACTTC. Residues: CASSTGETQYF.

The V and J genes are TRBV27 and TRBJ2-2; 7 bases align to TRBD1. CDR3 length: 16 amino acids. Germline values: CDR1 MNHEY, CDR2 SMNVEV (reference sequence). Unmatched junction bases numbered 9, after V lost 3 bases and J lost 5 bases. DNA of the CDR3: TGTGCCAGCAGTTTGCCCTCGGGACAGCGGACCGGGGAGCTGTTTTTT. Translated: CASSLPSGQRTGELFF.

The chain couples TRBV5-1 to TRBJ2-1; 7 bases match TRBD1. The germline V gene has CDR1 SGHRS and CDR2 YFSETQ. The CDR3 loop spans 15 amino acids. The V segment lost 4 bases and the J segment 1 base; nucleotides outside the gene matches: 5. The CDR3 sequence is CASSPRQGSYNEQFF. CDR3 nucleotides: TGCGCCAGCAGCCCCAGACAGGGTTCCTACAATGAGCAGTTCTTC. The full variable domain, in which reference TRBV5-1 and TRBJ2-1 provide the parts outside the CDR3, is KAGVTQTPRYLIKTRGQQVTLSCSPISGHRSVSWYQQTPGQGLQFLFEYFSETQRNKGNFPGRFSGRQFSNSRSEMNVSTLELGDSALYLCASSPRQGSYNEQFFGPGTRLTVL.

This sequence joins TRBV7-9 and TRBJ2-7, with 9 bases that match TRBD2. The CDR3 totals 15 residues. After removal of 3 bases from V and 2 bases from J, the junction contained 5 bases not matched to a gene. Germline CDR1 SEHNR, CDR2 FQNEAQ (reference sequence). CDR3 amino acids: CASSLTVAGAYEQYF. The CDR3 DNA reads as TGTGCCAGCAGCTTGACAGTAGCGGGGGCCTACGAGCAGTACTTC.

V usage is TRBV3-1 (or the pseudogene TRBV3-2) and J usage is TRBJ2-7; D not resolved. Germline CDR1 LGHDT, CDR2 YNNKEL (reference sequence). The CDR3 consists of 14 residues. With 0 bases removed from V and 2 bases from J, the gap between germline ends came to 8 bases. The CDR3: CASSQDTTAYEQYF. The DNA for the CDR3 is TGTGCCAGCAGCCAAGATACCACAGCCTACGAGCAGTACTTC.

This chain connects TRBV13 to TRBJ2-7, with D perhaps TRBD1 (7 bases). The CDR3 runs to 15 residues. Germline values: CDR1 PRHDT, CDR2 FYEKMQ (reference sequence). V was shortened by 5 bases and J by 0 bases, with 14 bases between the two germline ends. The CDR3: CASSPRRDSSYEQYF. CDR3 in DNA: TGTGCCAGCAGCCCCCGGCGGGACAGCTCCTACGAGCAGTACTTC.

A single count supports this clone. The chain employs TRBV2 and TRBJ2-3; possibly TRBD1 for D (5 bases). The CDR3 covers 15 residues. Deletions cut 5 bases from V and 2 bases from J, with 14 bases between. Germline V lookup: CDR1 SNHLY, CDR2 FYNNEI. The CDR3 sequence: CASSLDITPTDTQYF. CDR3 sequence (DNA): TGTGCCAGCAGTTTGGACATAACACCCACAGATACGCAGTATTTT.

V is TRBV5-1 and J is TRBJ2-3, with 9 bases aligning to TRBD2. CDR1 is SGHRS, CDR2 YFSETQ, per germline. The CDR3 has 18 residues. The ends lost 4 bases at V and 1 base at J; junction bases unmatched: 13. The DNA of the CDR3 is TGCGCCAGCAGCCTAGGGCTAGCGGGGCCTGGCCGCACAGATACGCAGTATTTT. Residues: CASSLGLAGPGRTDTQYF.

The chain is built from TRBV5-3 and TRBJ1-1; D not certain. TRBV5-3 is an ORF, with its function uncertain. CDR3 length equals 15 residues. V lost 0 bases and J lost 4, with 13 bases in between. CDR3 protein: CARSLAPGEGTEAFF. As DNA, the CDR3 is TGTGCCAGAAGCTTGGCCCCTGGGGAGGGCACTGAAGCTTTCTTT.

The CDR3 bases are TGTGCCAGCAGTGAAGCTGTCGGGACTGCCTATGGCTACACCTTC. Its translation: CASSEAVGTAYGYTF. The chain has TRBV6-1 and TRBJ1-2; maybe TRBD1 (5 bases). Germline CDR1 is MNHNS and CDR2 is SASEGT. The CDR3 runs to 15 residues. Trimming shortened V by 0 bases and J by 4 bases, and 12 bases separated the two germline ends.

This chain joins TRBV2 and TRBJ1-5; possibly TRBD1 for D (5 bases). The CDR3 covers 13 residues. Trimming removed 9 bases from V and 2 bases from J, with 11 bases in between. In germline, CDR1 is SNHLY, CDR2 FYNNEI. The CDR3 loop is CASRQTGNQPQHF. The DNA for the CDR3 is TGTGCCAGTAGACAGACGGGCAATCAGCCCCAGCATTTT.

The chain joins TRBV28 to TRBJ2-5, with a weak D call TRBD2 (7 bases). Trimming removed 6 bases from V and 2 bases from J, with 13 bases in between. The germline CDR1 and CDR2 sequences are MDHEN and SYDVKM. The CDR3 is 14 residues long. The CDR3 loop is CASRLGGPQETQYF. CDR3 coding DNA: TGTGCCAGCAGGCTGGGGGGGCCTCAAGAGACCCAGTACTTC.

CDR3 nucleotide sequence: TGTGCCAGCAAGCGGGACAGGACGGGTAAACTGTTTTTT. Protein: CASKRDRTGKLFF. The V call is TRBV6-5, the J call TRBJ1-4; 8 nucleotides match TRBD1. This CDR3 is built from 13 residues. From germline, CDR1 is MNHEY and CDR2 SVGAGI. With V trimmed by 7 bases and J by 11 bases, 9 bases remained unmatched.

This chain connects TRBV5-6 to TRBJ1-1; D remains ambiguous. V was shortened by 5 bases and J by 1 base, with 6 bases between the two germline ends. Germline lookup yields CDR1 SGHDT and CDR2 YYEEEE. The CDR3 is 12 residues long. This CDR3 reads CASRFQNTEAFF. For the CDR3, the DNA is TGTGCCAGCAGGTTCCAGAACACTGAAGCTTTCTTT.

The chain has TRBV27 and TRBJ1-4; no clear D gene. Germline V gene data show CDR1 as MNHEY and CDR2 as SMNVEV (reference sequence). CDR3 size: 14 residues. The V end was cut by 6 bases, the J end by 4 bases, with 12 bases between. CDR3 protein: CASSPGSINEKLFF. Written as DNA, the CDR3 is TGTGCCAGCAGCCCTGGCAGTATTAATGAAAAACTGTTTTTT.

This rearrangement joins TRBV20-1 to TRBJ2-2, with TRBD2 identical over 11 bases. Germline loops: CDR1 DFQATT, CDR2 SNEGSKA (reference sequence). The CDR3 is made up of 15 amino acids. With V trimmed by 3 bases and J by 13 bases, 13 bases remained unmatched. CDR3 bases: TGCAGTGCTAGTTCTAGCGGGGGGACCCCGAGGGGGCTGTTTTTT. This sequence encodes CSASSSGGTPRGLFF.

This sequence joins TRBV6-5 and TRBJ1-2, with D possibly TRBD1 on 5 matching bases. Per the germline V gene, CDR1 is MNHEY and CDR2 is SVGAGI. V lost 4 bases and J lost 8, with 20 bases in between. The CDR3 consists of 15 residues. The CDR3 DNA is TGTGCCAGCAGTTCCCTAGGCGGGACCCCTAAGGGCTACACCTTC. This translates into CASSSLGGTPKGYTF.

This chain uses TRBV7-2 with TRBJ2-1; 14 bases agree with TRBD2. The CDR3 is 19 residues long. V lost 1 base and J lost 3; bases outside the gene matches: 8. The germline V gene has CDR1 SGHTA and CDR2 FQGNSA. The DNA for the CDR3 is TGTGCCAGCAGCTTAGGGACTAGCGGGGGGCCCTTTCTCTACAATGAGCAGTTCTTC. This gives the protein CASSLGTSGGPFLYNEQFF.

The chain carries TRBV27 and TRBJ1-4; TRBD1 agrees at 8 bases. The V gene's germline CDR1 is MNHEY and CDR2 SMNVEV (reference sequence). V lost 5 bases and J lost 8; bases outside the gene matches: 10. The CDR3 is 15 amino acids. The CDR3 here is CASSPTGVSREKLFF. DNA for the CDR3: TGTGCCAGCAGTCCGACAGGGGTGTCAAGGGAAAAACTGTTTTTT. Using reference TRBV27 and TRBJ1-4 for the parts outside the CDR3, the full variable domain is EAQVTQNPRYLITVTGKKLTVTCSQNMNHEYMSWYRQDPGLGLRQIYYSMNVEVTDKGDVPEGYKVSRKEKRNFPLILESPSPNQTSLYFCASSPTGVSREKLFFGSGTQLSVL.

The chain joins TRBV5-1 to TRBJ2-7; 11 bases align to TRBD2. Trimming took 3 bases from V and 0 from J; bases not matched to a gene: 2. This CDR3 has 15 residues. Germline-derived CDR1 and CDR2 are SGHRS and YFSETQ. In nucleotides, the CDR3 is TGCGCCAGCAGCTCGGGACTAGCGGACTCCTACGAGCAGTACTTC. It codes for CASSSGLADSYEQYF.